Each of the 8 T cell receptor beta chains below was sequenced from the same sample in a study of CD8 T cells in ankylosing spondylitis. Their antigens remain unidentified. Each CDR3 protein gets one entry after TCRdb re-called the 5' RACE reads with MiXCR. Among about 540,000 distinct CDR3 sequences listed, about 13% were seen once. Whole-study results and caveats: It appeared that ankylosing spondylitis blood was characterized by a TCR beta motif of eight highly homologous variants.

The sequenced material came from blood, either unsorted or a sorted T cell fraction (not recorded which). These receptors were taken from a male donor with ankylosing spondylitis.

The chain couples TRBV12-3 or TRBV12-4 to TRBJ2-5, with no clear D. The CDR3 is made up of 13 amino acids. The V end was cut by 8 bases, the J end by 9 bases, with 19 bases between. Written as DNA, the CDR3 is TGTGCCAGCGCCCCCGGGCTCTTGGATGCCCAGTACTTC. Protein product: CASAPGLLDAQYF.

As to this clonotype: Relative to the germline gene, one junction end is altered; a read error may explain this. J is TRBJ2-3 and V is TRBV15; no reliable D call. The CDR3 length is 16 residues. CDR1 LNHNV and CDR2 YYDKDF come from the germline V gene (reference sequence). The CDR3, as DNA: TGTGCCACCACCAGAACACCCGAGGTTCTTTCAGATACGCAGTATTTT. It translates to CATTRTPEVLSDTQYF.

The rearrangement links TRBV19 to TRBJ1-5, with unresolved D. Germline V gene data show CDR1 as LNHDA and CDR2 as SQIVND (reference sequence). The V gene lost 3 bases and the J gene lost 6 bases, with 6 bases spanning the gap. CDR3 length: 12 amino acids. As DNA, the CDR3 is TGTGCCAGTAGTATCTCGATTCAGCCCCAGCATTTT. Residues: CASSISIQPQHF.

This clonotype was detected a few times. This rearrangement joins TRBV20-1 to TRBJ2-7; possible D gene TRBD1, 5 bases. This CDR3 has 13 residues. Looked up from germline, CDR1 is DFQATT and CDR2 is SNEGSKA (reference sequence). V lost 6 bases, J lost 0 bases, and 12 bases lay in between. The CDR3 reads CSATTESSYEQYF. The CDR3, as DNA: TGCAGTGCCACGACAGAGAGCTCCTACGAGCAGTACTTC.

The chain joins TRBV27 to TRBJ1-1, with a possible D match to TRBD1 (6 bases). Germline loops: CDR1 MNHEY, CDR2 SMNVEV (reference sequence). V was clipped by 0 bases and J by 10 bases, with 21 bases between them. This CDR3 has 16 residues. The CDR3 spells CASSLSAGVGLLAAFF. The DNA of the CDR3 is TGTGCCAGCAGTTTATCGGCAGGGGTTGGCCTCTTGGCAGCTTTCTTT.

This clonotype was detected a few times. The chain couples TRBV2 to TRBJ1-5; D call uncertain. The CDR3 loop spans 15 amino acids. V lost 0 bases to trimming and J lost 6 bases, with 12 bases between them. Germline V gene data show CDR1 as SNHLY and CDR2 as FYNNEI. This CDR3 is CASSEALGQPQPQHF. The DNA for the CDR3 is TGTGCCAGCAGTGAAGCGCTTGGGCAGCCTCAGCCCCAGCATTTT. Using reference TRBV2 and TRBJ1-5 for the parts outside the CDR3, the full variable domain is EPEVTQTPSHQVTQMGQEVILRCVPISNHLYFYWYRQILGQKVEFLVSFYNNEISEKSEIFDDQFSVERPDGSNFTLKIRSTKLEDSAMYFCASSEALGQPQPQHFGDGTRLSIL.

This clonotype was observed at least ten times. V and J are TRBV5-1 and TRBJ1-5; possible D gene TRBD1, 6 bases. This CDR3 contains 15 residues. V lost 0 bases and J lost 4, with 11 bases in between. Germline lookup yields CDR1 SGHRS and CDR2 YFSETQ. Here the CDR3 reads CASSLGTEGNQPQHF. The CDR3 nucleotides read TGCGCCAGCAGCTTGGGGACAGAAGGAAATCAGCCCCAGCATTTT.

In its sample, this clonotype was seen a few times. This chain connects TRBV13 to TRBJ1-2; D remains unclear. The germline V gene encodes CDR1 PRHDT and CDR2 FYEKMQ (reference sequence). V lost 3 bases and J lost 11, with 13 bases in between. This CDR3 is built from 12 residues. The CDR3 loop is CASSLTGGPYTF. DNA for the CDR3: TGTGCCAGCAGCTTGACCGGCGGCCCATACACCTTC.